These T cell receptor beta chains were read from a single sample in a study of blood T cell repertoires in COVID-19. Profiling relied on immunoSEQ multiplex PCR, and the TCRdb table lists in-frame clones only, not all of them. The repertoire includes approximately 280,000 clones, approximately 90% of them detected once, and around 4.4% sits in the top ten. Specimen: peripheral blood. Receptors originate from a middle-aged man with acute or convalescent COVID-19. The conserved cysteine and the conserved F or W are not part of the CDR3 here. Fields, in order: D gene, CDR3 length, J gene, V gene, CDR3 protein. The D gene is left open where the match is weak.

NA 15 TRBJ2-3 TRBV9 ASSPLFGGGPEDTQY
NA 13 TRBJ1-2 TRBV27 ASSLSPPGGTGYT
NA 11 TRBJ2-7 TRBV30 AWTALRVGRLY
TRBD2 12 TRBJ2-1 TRBV10-3 AISESVAGWEQF
TRBD1 11 TRBJ1-1 TRBV19 ASQDREDTEAF
NA 9 TRBJ1-3 TRBV20-1 SALDGNTIY
NA 10 TRBJ1-6 TRBV27 ASSLLSSPLH
NA 14 TRBJ1-1 TRBV2 ASSDRDTPANTEAF
NA 13 TRBJ1-6 TRBV7-7 ASSLRSSYNSPLH
TRBD2 14 TRBJ2-7 TRBV12-5 ASGFESGGFLREQY